This T cell receptor (beta chain) was observed in a study of T cell responses to AZD1222 COVID-19 vaccine. On this clone: Its antigen is not known.

V dropped 6 bases and J dropped 3; count of bases not matched to a gene: 10. In germline, CDR1 is SNHLY, CDR2 FYNNEI. The CDR3 loop spans 15 amino acids. Study-wide findings and caveats: After the peak T cell response, and only then, were repertoires sampled. Just a handful of AZD1222 recipients were seropositive at baseline.

Measured with immunoSEQ multiplex PCR; TCRdb has only the in-frame clones, and not every one. The table includes fewer than 95,000 clones, 91% detected once. The material sequenced was peripheral blood, taken 28 days after the second AZD1222 dose. V and J are TRBV2 and TRBJ2-7; TRBD2 matches at 8 bases. The source of this sequence is an adult who received the AZD1222 COVID-19 vaccine. The CDR3 DNA reads TGTGCCAGCAGCAGTGAGGGACTAGGATTCTACGAGCAGTACTTC. Residues: CASSSEGLGFYEQYF.